The rows below give T cell receptor beta chains drawn from one sample of a study of blood T cell repertoires in COVID-19. TCRdb keeps only in-frame clones here, not all; method: immunoSEQ multiplex PCR. This table has fewer than 200,000 clones, 70% to 90% appearing once. Sequenced: peripheral blood. The receptor source for this set is a man aged 40-50 years who had recovered from COVID-19. Each CDR3 is given with its conserved first and last residue. The D gene is left open where the match is weak. Where a row states a size, it is once, few, many or the class of an expanded clone; other rows omit it.

CDR3 protein: CASSLDYLFHEQYF
CDR3 DNA: TGCGCCAGCAGCCTGGACTACCTCTTCCACGAGCAGTACTTC
V gene: TRBV5-1
clone size: NA
D gene: NA
J gene: TRBJ2-7

CDR3 protein: CASNVGASGEYEQYF
CDR3 DNA: TGTGCCAGCAATGTAGGAGCTAGCGGGGAGTACGAGCAGTACTTC
V gene: TRBV6-5
clone size: NA
D gene: TRBD2
J gene: TRBJ2-7

CDR3 protein: CASSLGQAYQPQHF
CDR3 DNA: TGTGCCAGCAGTTTAGGACAGGCTTATCAGCCCCAGCATTTT
V gene: TRBV28
clone size: NA
D gene: TRBD1
J gene: TRBJ1-5

CDR3 protein: CASTRTLNTEAFF
CDR3 DNA: TGTGCCAGCACTAGGACATTGAACACTGAAGCTTTCTTT
V gene: TRBV6-5
clone size: NA
D gene: NA
J gene: TRBJ1-1

CDR3 protein: CASRRDFYTQYF
CDR3 DNA: TGTGCCAGCAGACGGGACTTCTATACGCAGTATTTT
V gene: TRBV6-5
clone size: NA
D gene: NA
J gene: TRBJ2-3

CDR3 protein: CASSLSGEGTEAFF
CDR3 DNA: TGTGCCAGCAGCTTATCAGGGGAAGGAACTGAAGCTTTCTTT
V gene: TRBV7-3
clone size: NA
D gene: NA
J gene: TRBJ1-1

CDR3 protein: CASSRTGYYTDTQYF
CDR3 DNA: TGTGCCAGCAGCAGGACAGGATACTACACAGATACGCAGTATTTT
V gene: TRBV6-4
clone size: NA
D gene: TRBD1
J gene: TRBJ2-3

CDR3 protein: CASSQEGRTNEKLFF
CDR3 DNA: TGCGCCAGCAGCCAAGAGGGCAGAACTAATGAAAAACTGTTTTTT
V gene: TRBV4-3
clone size: NA
D gene: NA
J gene: TRBJ1-4

CDR3 protein: CASMTDSGTEQYF
CDR3 DNA: TGTGCCAGCATGACGGATAGCGGGACCGAGCAGTACTTC
V gene: TRBV2
clone size: NA
D gene: TRBD2
J gene: TRBJ2-7

CDR3 protein: CAIRGTRDTGELFF
CDR3 DNA: TGTGCCATCAGGGGGACACGGGACACCGGGGAGCTGTTTTTT
V gene: TRBV10-3
clone size: NA
D gene: NA
J gene: TRBJ2-2

CDR3 protein: CASKRGLNTEAFF
CDR3 DNA: TGTGCCAGTAAGCGGGGGTTGAACACTGAAGCTTTCTTT
V gene: TRBV19
clone size: NA
D gene: NA
J gene: TRBJ1-1

CDR3 protein: CASSRDRAYEQYF
CDR3 DNA: TGTGCCAGCAGCCGGGACAGGGCCTACGAGCAGTACTTC
V gene: TRBV6-5
clone size: NA
D gene: TRBD1
J gene: TRBJ2-7

CDR3 protein: CASSAAGGPWDTQYF
CDR3 DNA: TGTGCCAGCAGCGCCGCGGGGGGGCCCTGGGATACGCAGTATTTT
V gene: TRBV9
clone size: NA
D gene: TRBD2
J gene: TRBJ2-3

CDR3 protein: CASSYTEGSGNTIYF
CDR3 DNA: TGTGCCAGCAGTTACACGGAGGGGTCAGGAAACACCATATATTTT
V gene: TRBV6-5
clone size: once
D gene: NA
J gene: TRBJ1-3

CDR3 protein: CASSNYIAGELFF
CDR3 DNA: TGTGCCAGCAGCAATTACATCGCCGGGGAGCTGTTTTTT
V gene: TRBV11-3
clone size: NA
D gene: NA
J gene: TRBJ2-2

CDR3 protein: CASSDRTGQETQYF
CDR3 DNA: TGTGCCAGCAGTGATCGCACCGGGCAAGAGACCCAGTACTTC
V gene: TRBV25-1
clone size: NA
D gene: NA
J gene: TRBJ2-5

CDR3 protein: CASSLIGGTAVDF
CDR3 DNA: TGTGCCAGCAGTTTGATCGGGGGGACCGCAGTAGATTTT
V gene: TRBV28
clone size: once
D gene: TRBD2
J gene: TRBJ2-3

CDR3 protein: CATGTGTYAGYEQYF
CDR3 DNA: TGTGCCACGGGGACAGGGACATACGCCGGCTACGAGCAGTACTTC
V gene: TRBV10-3
clone size: NA
D gene: TRBD1
J gene: TRBJ2-7

CDR3 protein: CASSLKTGTSGLKVYEQYF
CDR3 DNA: TGTGCCAGCAGCTTAAAGACCGGGACTAGCGGGTTGAAGGTGTACGAGCAGTACTTC
V gene: TRBV11-2
clone size: NA
D gene: TRBD2
J gene: TRBJ2-7

CDR3 protein: CASNQGQEQPQHF
CDR3 DNA: TGTGCCAGTAATCAGGGGCAGGAGCAGCCCCAGCATTTT
V gene: TRBV6-5
clone size: NA
D gene: NA
J gene: TRBJ1-5

CDR3 protein: CASSAGGTGNTIYF
CDR3 DNA: TGTGCCAGCAGTGCAGGGGGCACTGGAAACACCATATATTTT
V gene: TRBV9
clone size: NA
D gene: TRBD1
J gene: TRBJ1-3

CDR3 protein: CAISERDRGQYEQFF
CDR3 DNA: TGTGCCATCAGTGAGCGGGACAGGGGGCAGTATGAGCAGTTCTTC
V gene: TRBV10-3
clone size: NA
D gene: TRBD1
J gene: TRBJ2-1

CDR3 protein: CASSLNRQSTDTQYF
CDR3 DNA: TGTGCCAGCAGCTTGAACCGACAGTCCACAGATACGCAGTATTTT
V gene: TRBV7-9
clone size: NA
D gene: NA
J gene: TRBJ2-3

CDR3 protein: CASSFSNQETQYF
CDR3 DNA: TGTGCCAGCAGCTTTTCCAACCAAGAGACCCAGTACTTC
V gene: TRBV11-3
clone size: NA
D gene: NA
J gene: TRBJ2-5

CDR3 protein: CASSVTPGGSEQFF
CDR3 DNA: TGTGCCAGCAGCGTGACCCCGGGTGGCTCCGAGCAGTTCTTC
V gene: TRBV9
clone size: NA
D gene: NA
J gene: TRBJ2-1

CDR3 protein: CASRAGLGEQYF
CDR3 DNA: TGTGCCAGCAGGGCGGGGTTAGGCGAGCAGTACTTC
V gene: TRBV25-1
clone size: NA
D gene: NA
J gene: TRBJ2-7

CDR3 protein: CASSPLTGTGWGDTEAFF
CDR3 DNA: TGTGCCAGCAGCCCCCTTACCGGGACAGGTTGGGGTGACACTGAAGCTTTCTTT
V gene: TRBV4-2
clone size: once
D gene: TRBD1
J gene: TRBJ1-1

CDR3 protein: CASSRGLNYGYTF
CDR3 DNA: TGTGCCAGCAGTAGAGGGCTTAACTATGGCTACACCTTC
V gene: TRBV2
clone size: NA
D gene: NA
J gene: TRBJ1-2

CDR3 protein: CASSKAEWAGNNEQFF
CDR3 DNA: TGTGCCAGCAGCAAAGCGGAGTGGGCGGGAAACAATGAGCAGTTCTTC
V gene: TRBV21-1
clone size: NA
D gene: NA
J gene: TRBJ2-1

CDR3 protein: CASSALGAMNTEAFF
CDR3 DNA: TGTGCCAGCAGCGCCCTAGGGGCCATGAACACTGAAGCTTTCTTT
V gene: TRBV7-2
clone size: NA
D gene: NA
J gene: TRBJ1-1

CDR3 protein: CAWRVGQGGFGELFF
CDR3 DNA: TGTGCCTGGAGAGTAGGACAGGGAGGGTTCGGGGAGCTGTTTTTT
V gene: TRBV30
clone size: NA
D gene: NA
J gene: TRBJ2-2

CDR3 protein: CASSNEVGGEQYF
CDR3 DNA: TGTGCCAGCAGTAATGAGGTGGGAGGCGAGCAGTACTTC
V gene: TRBV2
clone size: NA
D gene: NA
J gene: TRBJ2-7

CDR3 protein: CAWSVEAGNTIYF
CDR3 DNA: TGTGCCTGGAGTGTAGAGGCTGGAAACACCATATATTTT
V gene: TRBV30
clone size: few
D gene: NA
J gene: TRBJ1-3

CDR3 protein: CASSLAQNEYF
CDR3 DNA: TGTGCCAGCAGCTTGGCACAAAACGAGTACTTC
V gene: TRBV5-6
clone size: NA
D gene: NA
J gene: TRBJ2-5

CDR3 protein: CSASGNGEGSYEQYF
CDR3 DNA: TGCAGTGCTAGTGGGAACGGGGAGGGGTCCTACGAGCAGTACTTC
V gene: TRBV20-1
clone size: NA
D gene: TRBD2
J gene: TRBJ2-7

CDR3 protein: CASSPAATDTQYF
CDR3 DNA: TGTGCCAGCAGCCCGGCGGCAACAGATACGCAGTATTTT
V gene: TRBV7-8
clone size: NA
D gene: NA
J gene: TRBJ2-3

CDR3 protein: CASSLTTGTDTQYF
CDR3 DNA: TGCGCCAGCAGCCTGACGACAGGCACAGATACGCAGTATTTT
V gene: TRBV5-1
clone size: NA
D gene: NA
J gene: TRBJ2-3

CDR3 protein: CASSPRQGHEQYF
CDR3 DNA: TGTGCCAGCAGCCCCCGGCAGGGCCACGAGCAGTACTTC
V gene: TRBV7-9
clone size: NA
D gene: NA
J gene: TRBJ2-7

CDR3 protein: CASSEPGLAGYNEQFF
CDR3 DNA: TGTGCCAGCAGCGAACCGGGACTAGCGGGTTACAATGAGCAGTTCTTC
V gene: TRBV7-2
clone size: NA
D gene: TRBD2
J gene: TRBJ2-1

CDR3 protein: CASSVFGTDYGYTF
CDR3 DNA: TGTGCCAGCAGCGTCTTCGGGACAGACTATGGCTACACCTTC
V gene: TRBV9
clone size: NA
D gene: TRBD1
J gene: TRBJ1-2

CDR3 protein: CASRVDRTSNQPQHF
CDR3 DNA: TGTGCCAGCAGAGTCGACAGAACTAGCAATCAGCCCCAGCATTTT
V gene: TRBV2
clone size: few
D gene: NA
J gene: TRBJ1-5

CDR3 protein: CASSQDGAYEQFF
CDR3 DNA: TGCGCCAGCAGCCAAGATGGAGCGTATGAGCAGTTCTTC
V gene: TRBV4-3
clone size: NA
D gene: NA
J gene: TRBJ2-1

CDR3 protein: CALGGRGYGYTF
CDR3 DNA: TGTGCCTTAGGGGGCAGAGGCTATGGCTACACCTTC
V gene: TRBV30
clone size: NA
D gene: TRBD1
J gene: TRBJ1-2

CDR3 protein: CAWSSKNIQYF
CDR3 DNA: TGTGCCTGGTCTAGCAAAAACATTCAGTACTTC
V gene: TRBV30
clone size: once
D gene: NA
J gene: TRBJ2-4

CDR3 protein: CATSDSNSGRGEQFF
CDR3 DNA: TGTGCCACCAGTGATTCTAATAGCGGGAGGGGTGAGCAGTTCTTC
V gene: TRBV24-1
clone size: NA
D gene: TRBD2
J gene: TRBJ2-1

CDR3 protein: CASSFRTRPYEQYF
CDR3 DNA: TGTGCCAGCAGTTTTAGGACAAGACCCTACGAGCAGTACTTC
V gene: TRBV28
clone size: NA
D gene: NA
J gene: TRBJ2-7